This T cell receptor (beta chain) was sequenced during a study of T cells in Graves' hyperthyroidism and ophthalmopathy. Study-wide points: Classification by a 13 V-J model distinguished ophthalmopathy from stable hyperthyroidism. In blood, most of the thyroid clonotypes expanded above 0.001 were also present.

Amplified TCR beta CDR3 regions derived from RNA transcripts. First-round RT-PCR with HTBI primers amplified the TCR CDR3 region. TCRdb re-derived calls from the multiplex PCR reads in MiXCR, one entry per CDR3 protein. The sample holds 660,000 or so distinct CDR3 sequences, around 20% seen once. Concerning this clonotype: Its antigen is not known.

CDR1 SNHLY and CDR2 FYNNEI come from the germline V gene. There are 13 residues in the CDR3. Trimming removed 11 bases from V and 11 bases from J, with 22 bases in between. Clinical symptoms, serum thyroxine, TRAb, thyroid ultrasound and orbital computed tomography established diagnosis. PBMCs were derived from roughly 10 ml fresh peripheral blood. The sequence came from a man aged 30 to 45 with Graves' ophthalmopathy. The specimen sequenced was blood. V gene TRBV2 combines with J gene TRBJ2-1; D not resolved. CDR3 residues: CASPRPHNEQQFF. CDR3 sequence (DNA): TGTGCCTCCCCCCGGCCCCACAATGAGCAGCAGTTCTTC.